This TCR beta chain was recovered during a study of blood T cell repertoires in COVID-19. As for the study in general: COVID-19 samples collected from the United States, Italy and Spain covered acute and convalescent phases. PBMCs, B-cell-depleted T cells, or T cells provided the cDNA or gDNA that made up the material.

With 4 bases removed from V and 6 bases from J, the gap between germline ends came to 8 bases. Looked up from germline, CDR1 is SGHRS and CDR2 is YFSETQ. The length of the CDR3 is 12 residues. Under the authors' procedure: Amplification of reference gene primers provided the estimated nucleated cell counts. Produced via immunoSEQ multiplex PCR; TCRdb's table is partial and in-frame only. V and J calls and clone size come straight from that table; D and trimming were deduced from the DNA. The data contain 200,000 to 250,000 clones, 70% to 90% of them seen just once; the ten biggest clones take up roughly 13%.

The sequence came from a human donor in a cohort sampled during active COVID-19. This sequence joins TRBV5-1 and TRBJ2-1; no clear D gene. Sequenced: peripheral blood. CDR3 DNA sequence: TGCGCCAGCAGCCCAGACTCCAATGAGCAGTTCTTC. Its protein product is CASSPDSNEQFF. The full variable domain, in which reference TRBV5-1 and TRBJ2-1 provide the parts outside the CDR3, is KAGVTQTPRYLIKTRGQQVTLSCSPISGHRSVSWYQQTPGQGLQFLFEYFSETQRNKGNFPGRFSGRQFSNSRSEMNVSTLELGDSALYLCASSPDSNEQFFGPGTRLTVL.